The present entry profiles one T cell receptor beta chain with its context. The CDR3 covers 14 residues. V lost 4 bases, J lost 5 bases, and 14 bases lay in between. This sample was included in a study of CD8 T cells in Susac syndrome. Reverse transcription used 0.5 to 1 ug RNA and random hexamers. TCRdb reprocessed the immunoSEQ multiplex PCR reads via MiXCR and lists one record per CDR3 protein. The data show approximately 170,000 distinct CDR3 sequences, roughly 94% seen once. The gene calls are TRBV12-3 or TRBV12-4 and TRBJ2-5; D perhaps matches TRBD2 (7 bases). The clonotype was recovered from a human donor with multiple sclerosis. The sequenced sample was CD4+ T cells from PBMCs. This CDR3 reads CASSSWGGGETQYF. As DNA, the CDR3 is TGTGCCAGCAGTTCGTGGGGAGGGGGGGAGACCCAGTACTTC.